These 17 T cell receptor beta chains were sequenced from one sample in a study of T cells in Graves' hyperthyroidism and ophthalmopathy. Template material for amplifying TCR beta CDR3 regions consisted of RNA transcripts. The TCR CDR3 was amplified in a first-round RT-PCR using the HTBI primer set. TCRdb passed the multiplex PCR reads through MiXCR, listing each CDR3 protein once. The repertoire holds about 280,000 distinct CDR3 sequences, with less than 30% as singletons. The sequencing sample was made of blood. Receptors originate from a man between 40 and 49 years old with Graves' hyperthyroidism that later progressed to Graves' ophthalmopathy.

This clonotype was recorded many times. The V call is TRBV28, the J call TRBJ2-7; 9 bases line up with TRBD1. The trim removed 4 bases at V and 2 bases at J, leaving 6 bases unmatched. The CDR3 covers 15 residues. CDR1 and CDR2 from the germline V gene are MDHEN and SYDVKM. The CDR3 DNA reads TGTGCCAGCAGTTGGGGACAGGGAGGCCCCTACGAGCAGTACTTC. This encodes CASSWGQGGPYEQYF.

This clonotype was seen more than once but under ten times. The V gene is TRBV12-3 or TRBV12-4, the J gene TRBJ2-5, with TRBD1 matching over 9 bases. CDR3 size: 14 residues. The V gene end was trimmed by 6 bases and the J gene end by 5 bases; junction bases not matched to a gene: 7. DNA of the CDR3: TGTGCCAGCAGACCCGGGACAGGGAGGGAGACCCAGTACTTC. Translated, it gives CASRPGTGRETQYF.

This chain links TRBV20-1 with TRBJ2-5; D is uncertain. The CDR3 loop spans 12 amino acids. Trimming left V 2 bases short and J 2 bases short, with 6 bases between. CDR1 DFQATT and CDR2 SNEGSKA come from the germline V gene (reference sequence). This CDR3 reads CSARTLQETQYF. Written as DNA, the CDR3 is TGCAGTGCTAGAACCCTGCAAGAGACCCAGTACTTC.

This clonotype appeared many times. The chain couples TRBV29-1 to TRBJ1-1; D is ambiguous. Between the trimmed V and J ends, which lost 1 base and 4 bases, there was a span of 13 bases. This CDR3 is built from 14 residues. Looked up from germline, CDR1 is SQVTM and CDR2 is ANQGSEA. The CDR3 sequence is CSVEGRGSGTEAFF. The CDR3 nucleotides are TGCAGCGTTGAAGGTCGGGGAAGCGGCACTGAAGCTTTCTTT.

This clonotype was seen at least ten times. This CDR3 is CASSQGQGTGELFF. DNA for the CDR3: TGTGCCAGCAGCCAGGGACAGGGCACCGGGGAGCTGTTTTTT. The J gene is TRBJ2-2, the V gene TRBV11-2, with TRBD1 matching 9 bases. V lost 5 bases to trimming and J lost 4 bases; unmatched junction nucleotides: 2. Germline values: CDR1 SGHAT, CDR2 FQNNGV. This CDR3 is 14 amino acids long.

The sample holds many counts of this clonotype. V gene TRBV20-1 combines with J gene TRBJ1-1; D is unclear. V gave up 7 bases and J gave up 0 bases, with 9 bases separating them. CDR1 is DFQATT and CDR2 is SNEGSKA in the germline V gene (reference sequence). This CDR3 comprises 12 residues. CDR3 coding DNA: TGCAGTGTTTCAGCGTTGAACACTGAAGCTTTCTTT. Its protein is CSVSALNTEAFF.

V usage is TRBV5-1 and J usage is TRBJ1-3; D unresolved. Per the germline V gene, CDR1 is SGHRS and CDR2 is YFSETQ. This CDR3 region has 16 residues. The ends were cut back, 4 bases at V and 0 bases at J, with 14 bases in the middle. CDR3 sequence reads: CASSVNWGDSGNTIYF. DNA of the CDR3: TGCGCCAGCAGCGTAAATTGGGGAGACTCTGGAAACACCATATATTTT.

This clonotype was recorded many times. The V call is TRBV13, the J call TRBJ2-7; D is possibly TRBD2 (5 bases). V was pared by 1 base and J by 4 bases, with 11 bases between. This CDR3 contains 14 residues. Germline V gene data show CDR1 as PRHDT and CDR2 as FYEKMQ (reference sequence). The CDR3 spells CASSLVGRTYEQYF. The CDR3 nucleotides read TGTGCCAGCAGCTTAGTGGGAAGGACTTACGAGCAGTACTTC.

Many counts were recorded for this clonotype. The conserved phenylalanine or tryptophan normally closing the CDR3 is absent here, so this likely arose from a read error. The CDR3 spells CASSPGTVRTLRAEAFL. As DNA, the CDR3 is TGTGCCAGCTCACCGGGGACAGTGAGAACATTGCGCGCTGAAGCTTTCCTT. The chain recombines TRBV12-3 or TRBV12-4 with TRBJ1-1; 7 nucleotides align to TRBD1. V dropped 8 bases and J dropped 6; count of bases not matched to a gene: 21. This CDR3 has 17 residues.

The chain carries TRBV18 and TRBJ1-1; D is unclear. This CDR3 region has 15 residues. CDR1 is KGHSH and CDR2 is LQKENI in the germline V gene. The V gene lost 2 bases and the J gene lost 2 bases, with 12 bases spanning the gap. The CDR3 is CASSPLEASNTEAFF. DNA for the CDR3: TGTGCCAGCTCACCATTGGAGGCCTCAAACACTGAAGCTTTCTTT. Complete variable domain (other parts from reference TRBV18 and TRBJ1-1): NAGVMQNPRHLVRRRGQEARLRCSPMKGHSHVYWYRQLPEEGLKFMVYLQKENIIDESGMPKERFSAEFPKEGPSILRIQQVVRGDSAAYFCASSPLEASNTEAFFGQGTRLTVV.

The rearrangement uses TRBV20-1 and TRBJ2-3; 8 nucleotides align to TRBD2. Trimming cost V 3 bases and J 4 bases; bases outside gene matches: 3. The germline V gene has CDR1 DFQATT and CDR2 SNEGSKA (reference sequence). CDR3 length equals 13 residues. This CDR3 reads CSASGRAPDTQYF. The DNA for the CDR3 is TGCAGTGCTAGCGGGAGGGCCCCAGATACGCAGTATTTT.

The table lists this clonotype with many counts. This chain links TRBV28 with TRBJ2-7; D perhaps matches TRBD1 (6 bases). The CDR3 length is 14 residues. Between the trimmed V and J ends, which lost 7 bases and 1 base, there was a span of 14 bases. Germline lookup yields CDR1 MDHEN and CDR2 SYDVKM. CDR3 amino acids: CASTRDTISYEQYF. In DNA form, the CDR3 reads TGTGCCAGCACCCGGGACACCATTTCCTACGAGCAGTACTTC. Together with reference TRBV28 and TRBJ2-7, the CDR3 gives the full variable domain: DVKVTQSSRYLVKRTGEKVFLECVQDMDHENMFWYRQDPGLGLRLIYFSYDVKMKEKGDIPEGYSVSREKKERFSLILESASTNQTSMYLCASTRDTISYEQYFGPGTRLTVT.

This clonotype was recorded many times. The chain joins TRBV12-3 or TRBV12-4 to TRBJ1-2; 10 bases are a match to TRBD1. CDR3 length: 13 amino acids. Losses at the gene ends were 4 bases for V and 8 bases for J; bases not matched to a gene: 4. CDR3 bases: TGTGCCAGCAGTTCCGGACAGGGGGGAGGCTACACCTTC. Amino acid sequence: CASSSGQGGGYTF.

There are many counts of this clonotype. The chain carries TRBV6-1 and TRBJ2-1, with D maybe TRBD2 (6 bases). The CDR3 extends over 14 amino acids. Between the trimmed V and J ends, which lost 5 bases and 3 bases, there was a span of 11 bases. Germline V gene sequence: CDR1 MNHNS, CDR2 SASEGT. The DNA of the CDR3 is TGTGCCAGCAGTAAGGACTACCTCTACAATGAGCAGTTCTTC. It yields the protein CASSKDYLYNEQFF.

The V call is TRBV24-1, the J call TRBJ2-7, with TRBD1 matching 7 bases. The CDR3 is 14 residues long. CDR1 and CDR2 from the germline V gene are KGHDR and SFDVKD. With 5 bases clipped from V and 7 bases from J, the junction kept 10 bases outside the gene matches. CDR3 sequence (DNA): TGTGCCACCAGTGGTTCGACAGGGTTCGGTGAGCAGTACTTC. This codes for CATSGSTGFGEQYF.

This clonotype was observed at least ten times. The chain is built from TRBV5-1 and TRBJ2-5, with 8 bases aligning to TRBD1. From germline, CDR1 is SGHRS and CDR2 YFSETQ. V shed 5 bases, J shed 5 bases, and the junction held 2 bases outside the gene matches. CDR3 length equals 12 residues. CDR3 residues: CASRRTGETQYF. The DNA of the CDR3 is TGCGCCAGCAGGAGGACAGGGGAGACCCAGTACTTC.

This clonotype was seen at least ten times. The rearrangement uses TRBV18 and TRBJ1-6; D gene unclear. Trimming took off 3 bases at V and 5 bases at J, with 2 bases between the two ends. Germline lookup yields CDR1 KGHSH and CDR2 LQKENI. CDR3 length: 12 amino acids. CDR3 sequence: CASSPNNSPLHF. For the CDR3, the DNA is TGTGCCAGCTCACCGAATAATTCACCCCTCCACTTT.